The 22 T cell receptor beta chains below all came from one sample that was sequenced in a study of technical replicates of blood from a few donors. Sequenced by immunoSEQ multiplex PCR; TCRdb stores in-frame clones only, minus some. Of 76,000 or so clones listed, roughly nine tenths are singletons. Sequencing input: T cells isolated from PBMCs. Source of these receptors: a human donor in good health.

The J gene is TRBJ1-2, the V gene TRBV19; D perhaps matches TRBD1 (5 bases). Germline V gene sequence: CDR1 LNHDA, CDR2 SQIVND (reference sequence). Trimming shortened V by 4 bases and J by 0 bases, and 15 bases separated the two germline ends. The CDR3 extends over 16 amino acids. Here the CDR3 DNA reads TGTGCCAGTAGTAAACCGGCGGGGGGGACTAACTATGGCTACACCTTC. Translated, it gives CASSKPAGGTNYGYTF.

V usage is TRBV6-6 and J usage is TRBJ2-5, with 7 bases lining up with TRBD1. The CDR3 sequence is 13 residues long. V shed 2 bases and J 5 bases; nucleotides not matched to a gene: 2. Germline loops: CDR1 MNHNY, CDR2 SVGAGI (reference sequence). The CDR3 nucleotides are TGTGCCAGCAGTTACGACAGGGAGGAGACCCAGTACTTC. This sequence encodes CASSYDREETQYF.

The chain is built from TRBV27 and TRBJ2-1; 16 nucleotides line up with TRBD2. The CDR3 is 18 amino acids. The V segment lost 2 bases and the J segment 9 bases; nucleotides outside the gene matches: 10. The germline V gene has CDR1 MNHEY and CDR2 SMNVEV (reference sequence). The CDR3 DNA reads as TGTGCCAGCAGTTTAGTGGGACTAGCGGGAGGGCCAAGTAGTGAGCAGTTCTTC. It encodes CASSLVGLAGGPSSEQFF.

The CDR3 loop reads CASSEFHSGELFF. DNA of the CDR3: TGTGCCAGCAGTGAATTCCACTCCGGGGAGCTGTTTTTT. V and J are TRBV2 and TRBJ2-2; D not resolved. This CDR3 spans 13 amino acids. V lost 2 bases and J 6 bases, leaving 7 bases between the germline ends. CDR1 SNHLY and CDR2 FYNNEI come from the germline V gene.

The chain combines TRBV28 with TRBJ2-7; 7 bases fit TRBD1. V was clipped by 4 bases and J by 3 bases; unmatched bases: 12. Germline CDR1 and CDR2: MDHEN and SYDVKM. This CDR3 is 16 amino acids long. The CDR3 region is CASSSPQTGRIYEQYF. CDR3 DNA sequence: TGTGCCAGCAGTTCGCCGCAGACAGGGCGTATCTACGAGCAGTACTTC.

V usage is TRBV6-1 and J usage is TRBJ1-2; D is undetermined. The CDR3 consists of 14 residues. CDR1 and CDR2 (germline): MNHNS, SASEGT. V dropped 4 bases and J dropped 6 bases, with 15 bases sitting between them. CDR3 region: CASSALPSRDGYTF. Here the CDR3 DNA reads TGTGCCAGCAGTGCCCTACCTTCGAGGGATGGCTACACCTTC.

The chain recombines TRBV5-6 with TRBJ2-2; 8 nucleotides agree with TRBD2. The V gene end was trimmed by 1 base and the J gene end by 8 bases; junction bases not matched to a gene: 7. The V gene's germline CDR1 is SGHDT and CDR2 YYEEEE. CDR3 length: 15 residues. The DNA of the CDR3 is TGTGCCAGCAGCTTGACTAGCGGTAGACTTGGGGAGCTGTTTTTT. Translating gives CASSLTSGRLGELFF.

This chain uses TRBV4-2 with TRBJ2-2; D ambiguous. The V end was cut by 0 bases, the J end by 1 base, with 6 bases between. The CDR3 sequence is 15 residues long. Germline V gene sequence: CDR1 LGHNA, CDR2 YNFKEQ. This chain's CDR3 is CASSQERWNTGELFF. The CDR3 region has the DNA TGTGCCAGCAGCCAAGAACGGTGGAACACCGGGGAGCTGTTTTTT.

The chain has TRBV6-4 and TRBJ2-1, with TRBD1 identical over 10 bases. Germline lookup yields CDR1 MRHNA and CDR2 SNTAGT. The trim removed 2 bases at V and 6 bases at J, leaving 7 bases unmatched. The CDR3 loop spans 16 amino acids. The CDR3 region has the DNA TGTGCCAGCAGTGACCTCCCCGGGGACAGGGGCAATGAGCAGTTCTTC. Protein sequence: CASSDLPGDRGNEQFF.

The CDR3 loop is CASSPPIAVNTGELFF. In nucleotides, the CDR3 is TGTGCCAGCTCACCACCGATAGCGGTGAACACCGGGGAGCTGTTTTTT. The V call is TRBV18, the J call TRBJ2-2, with a weak D call TRBD2 (6 bases). The V gene lost 0 bases and the J gene lost 1 base, with 9 bases spanning the gap. The CDR3 sequence is 16 residues long. Germline CDR1 reads KGHSH; CDR2 reads LQKENI.

V and J are TRBV27 and TRBJ2-3, with 9 bases matching TRBD2. This CDR3 region has 15 residues. J was trimmed by 8 bases and V by 8 bases; bases with no gene match: 14. Per the germline V gene, CDR1 is MNHEY and CDR2 is SMNVEV (reference sequence). The CDR3 reads CASQMGGREGVTQYF. DNA for the CDR3: TGTGCCAGCCAAATGGGGGGGCGGGAGGGAGTTACGCAGTATTTT.

This clone was recorded once. The CDR3 nucleotides are TGCGCCAGCAGCTTGGCTAAACAAAAGACCTTTGGAGGGAGGGCGAACACTGAAGCTTTCTTT. Its protein product is CASSLAKQKTFGGRANTEAFF. V usage is TRBV5-1 and J usage is TRBJ1-1, with D hard to call. The CDR3 consists of 21 residues. CDR1 is SGHRS, CDR2 YFSETQ, per germline. Trimming took 0 bases from V and 1 from J, leaving 28 bases between them.

The chain uses TRBV27 and TRBJ2-7; D is unresolved. The CDR3 has 12 amino acids. V lost 4 bases and J 2 bases, leaving 6 bases between the germline ends. The germline gives CDR1 MNHEY, CDR2 SMNVEV (reference sequence). The CDR3 reads CASSSLPYEQYF. The CDR3 DNA is TGTGCCAGCAGTTCTCTTCCCTACGAGCAGTACTTC.

This chain joins TRBV10-3 and TRBJ2-2; TRBD2 is a possible D gene (5 bases). The CDR3 runs 14 residues. Germline V lookup: CDR1 ENHRY, CDR2 SYGVKD. Trimming left V 2 bases short and J 6 bases short, with 10 bases between. The CDR3 is CAISEAEDAGELFF. The CDR3 DNA reads as TGTGCCATCAGTGAGGCGGAGGACGCCGGGGAGCTGTTTTTT.

This clone was detected only once. The gene calls are TRBV4-1 and TRBJ1-1; D is uncertain. The CDR3 extends over 13 amino acids. The germline V and J ends were trimmed by 2 bases and 6 bases, with 10 bases remaining between them. Germline CDR1 reads MGHRA; CDR2 reads YSYEKL. As DNA, the CDR3 is TGCGCCAGCAGCCAATTAGTTAATTCTGAAGCTTTCTTT. The encoded protein is CASSQLVNSEAFF.

This sequence joins TRBV7-9 and TRBJ2-1; 7 bases match TRBD2. Germline values: CDR1 SEHNR, CDR2 FQNEAQ (reference sequence). This CDR3 is built from 14 residues. V shed 6 bases and J 3 bases; nucleotides not matched to a gene: 5. In nucleotides, the CDR3 is TGTGCCAGCAGTTTGACTAGCTACTACAATGAGCAGTTCTTC. Translation gives CASSLTSYYNEQFF.

The chain couples TRBV13 to TRBJ2-1; D perhaps matches TRBD2 (7 bases). CDR1 is PRHDT and CDR2 is FYEKMQ in the germline V gene (reference sequence). CDR3 length equals 15 residues. Trimming pared 4 bases from V and 3 bases from J, leaving 13 bases between. The CDR3 sequence: CASSWEGGDYNEQFF. CDR3 DNA sequence: TGTGCCAGCAGCTGGGAAGGGGGGGACTACAATGAGCAGTTCTTC.

The V gene is TRBV4-1, the J gene TRBJ2-1; 10 positions match TRBD2. J lost 8 bases, V lost 1 base, and 14 bases had no gene match. This CDR3 spans 18 amino acids. Germline values: CDR1 MGHRA, CDR2 YSYEKL. Here the CDR3 DNA reads TGCGCCAGCAGCCAAGGGGCACTAAAGCGGGAGGGCCGTCATGAGCAGTTCTTC. It codes for CASSQGALKREGRHEQFF.

This chain uses TRBV2 with TRBJ2-1; TRBD2 agrees at 8 bases. CDR3 size: 14 residues. The germline V gene has CDR1 SNHLY and CDR2 FYNNEI. Trimming at V came to 10 bases and at J to 2 bases, leaving 7 bases not matched to a gene. The CDR3 sequence: CAIERGRTYNEQFF. CDR3 in DNA: TGTGCCATCGAGCGGGGGCGCACCTACAATGAGCAGTTCTTC.

The J gene is TRBJ2-3, the V gene TRBV10-2; no clear D. Looked up from germline, CDR1 is WSHSY and CDR2 is SAAADI. The V and J ends lost 3 bases and 4 bases respectively, with 5 bases between them. This CDR3 spans 12 amino acids. Here the CDR3 DNA reads TGCGCCAGCAGTGACTTGTCAGATACGCAGTATTTT. It codes for CASSDLSDTQYF.

The gene calls are TRBV30 and TRBJ2-6; 7 bases are shared with TRBD2. With V trimmed by 5 bases and J by 0 bases, 13 bases remained unmatched. The CDR3 is 18 residues long. Germline CDR1 GTSNPN, CDR2 SVGIG (reference sequence). DNA of the CDR3: TGTGCCTGGGTAGGGAGGGGCCTTTCAAACTCTGGGGCCAACGTCCTGACTTTC. Residues: CAWVGRGLSNSGANVLTF.

The J gene is TRBJ2-5, the V gene TRBV19; possible D gene TRBD2, 7 bases. The CDR3 totals 15 residues. CDR1 and CDR2 (germline): LNHDA, SQIVND (reference sequence). V was trimmed by 5 bases and J by 2 bases, leaving 15 bases between them. CDR3 DNA sequence: TGTGCCAGTAGTCCGGGGGCGGGGGCACAAGAGACCCAGTACTTC. Translated, it gives CASSPGAGAQETQYF.